The 18 T cell receptor beta chains below were found in one sample sequenced in a study of blood T cells in healthy people across ages. PCR was performed a second time for 7 to 11 cycles using a sample-barcoded 5' primer and a J-beta primer mix. TCRdb analysed the 5' RACE reads with MiXCR anew, one entry per CDR3 protein. The sample holds about 670,000 distinct CDR3 sequences, around 50% seen once. The sequenced sample was blood. These receptors were obtained from a woman aged 80 or older in good health.

This rearrangement joins TRBV12-3 or TRBV12-4 to TRBJ1-1; D gene uncertain. Trimming removed 3 bases from V and 4 bases from J, with 9 bases in between. This CDR3 is built from 13 residues. Here the CDR3 DNA reads TGTGCCAGCAGTTTCCAGGTGGGCACTGAAGCTTTCTTT. Translation: CASSFQVGTEAFF.

The chain is built from TRBV4-3 and TRBJ1-2; no definite D call. The CDR3 runs 15 residues. Trimming left V 0 bases short and J 4 bases short, with 12 bases between. Germline V lookup: CDR1 LGHNA, CDR2 YSLEER. CDR3 sequence (DNA): TGCGCCAGCAGCCAAGATCTACCGACGGCCTATGGCTACACCTTC. This gives the protein CASSQDLPTAYGYTF.

The rearrangement links TRBV4-1 to TRBJ1-6; 7 nucleotides match TRBD1. The CDR3 length is 16 residues. Germline CDR1 reads MGHRA; CDR2 reads YSYEKL. The trim removed 0 bases at V and 6 bases at J, leaving 5 bases unmatched. In nucleotides, the CDR3 is TGCGCCAGCAGCCAAGATCTGGGACAGAGTAATTCACCCCTCCACTTT. This translates into CASSQDLGQSNSPLHF.

This chain connects TRBV20-1 to TRBJ2-3, with no clear D. The germline CDR1 and CDR2 sequences are DFQATT and SNEGSKA (reference sequence). V gave up 4 bases and J gave up 4 bases, with 9 bases separating them. The CDR3 is 12 residues long. CDR3 loop: CSATQGPDTQYF. As DNA, the CDR3 is TGCAGTGCTACCCAAGGGCCAGATACGCAGTATTTT.

At least ten counts were recorded for this clonotype. The rearrangement uses TRBV29-1 and TRBJ2-3; 7 bases are shared with TRBD2. Trimming took 6 bases from V and 1 from J; bases not matched to a gene: 10. CDR1 and CDR2 (germline): SQVTM, ANQGSEA. This CDR3 is built from 15 residues. The CDR3 region is CSVAPLTSGTDTQYF. The CDR3 bases are TGCAGCGTCGCGCCTTTAACTAGCGGCACAGATACGCAGTATTTT.

The V and J genes are TRBV2 and TRBJ2-7; D is unresolved. Per the germline V gene, CDR1 is SNHLY and CDR2 is FYNNEI. This CDR3 has 14 amino acids. The V gene lost 2 bases and the J gene lost 2 bases, with 10 bases spanning the gap. CDR3 nucleotide sequence: TGTGCCAGCAGTGAAATGGAAGGGACCTACGAGCAGTACTTC. Translation: CASSEMEGTYEQYF.

This clonotype has a handful of counts. The chain links TRBV20-1 to TRBJ2-5; no reliable D call. The CDR3 has 12 residues. CDR1 and CDR2 from the germline V gene are DFQATT and SNEGSKA (reference sequence). V dropped 3 bases and J dropped 5 bases, with 10 bases sitting between them. CDR3 region: CSARGIGETQYF. For the CDR3, the DNA is TGCAGTGCTAGGGGGATCGGCGAGACCCAGTACTTC.

This clonotype was seen a few times. The rearrangement uses TRBV6-6 and TRBJ2-3, with 7 positions matching TRBD2. CDR3 size: 15 residues. The germline V gene has CDR1 MNHNY and CDR2 SVGAGI (reference sequence). Unmatched junction bases numbered 9, after V lost 4 bases and J lost 5 bases. The CDR3 coding sequence is TGTGCCAGCAGTTCAACTGCCGGGACTAAAGATACGCAGTATTTT. It codes for CASSSTAGTKDTQYF.

As to this clonotype: Since a much larger clone is just one base distant, this may be a read error. J is TRBJ2-1 and V is TRBV20-1; D is possibly TRBD2 (6 bases). CDR3 size: 13 residues. Trimming stripped 5 bases from V and 6 bases from J, with 14 bases between. CDR1 is DFQATT and CDR2 is SNEGSKA in the germline V gene (reference sequence). The CDR3 sequence is CSAPGLGFNEQFF. As DNA, the CDR3 is TGCAGTGCTCCGGGACTGGGATTCAATGAGCAGTTCTTC.

The chain couples TRBV12-3 or TRBV12-4 to TRBJ1-1; D not certain. Trimming pared 2 bases from V and 4 bases from J, leaving 8 bases between. The CDR3 extends over 13 amino acids. The DNA for the CDR3 is TGTGCCAGCAGTTTAAGACCATTCACTGAAGCTTTCTTT. As protein: CASSLRPFTEAFF.

This clonotype was found many times. The genes are TRBV12-3 or TRBV12-4 and TRBJ2-1; the D call may be TRBD1 or TRBD2 (5 bases each). Trimming stripped 5 bases from V and 3 bases from J, with 17 bases between. CDR3 size: 16 residues. The DNA for the CDR3 is TGTGCCAGCAGTCCCGCCGGGACCCGTAGCTACAATGAGCAGTTCTTC. It codes for CASSPAGTRSYNEQFF.

The chain couples TRBV2 to TRBJ2-5, with 9 positions matching TRBD1. Germline V gene data show CDR1 as SNHLY and CDR2 as FYNNEI. This CDR3 has 17 residues. After removal of 2 bases from V and 11 bases from J, the junction contained 18 bases not matched to a gene. The CDR3 here is CASSERRRTGVGNEQYF. The CDR3 DNA reads TGTGCCAGCAGTGAACGCCGCAGGACAGGGGTTGGTAATGAGCAGTACTTC. Together with reference TRBV2 and TRBJ2-5, the CDR3 gives the full variable domain: EPEVTQTPSHQVTQMGQEVILRCVPISNHLYFYWYRQILGQKVEFLVSFYNNEISEKSEIFDDQFSVERPDGSNFTLKIRSTKLEDSAMYFCASSERRRTGVGNEQYFGPGTRLLVL.

The chain joins TRBV5-1 to TRBJ2-7, with D unresolved. From germline, CDR1 is SGHRS and CDR2 YFSETQ. The V end was cut by 3 bases, the J end by 5 bases, with 15 bases between. The CDR3 runs 14 residues. The CDR3 loop reads CASSWQAPGDEQYF. DNA of the CDR3: TGCGCCAGCAGCTGGCAGGCCCCTGGGGACGAGCAGTACTTC. Together with reference TRBV5-1 and TRBJ2-7, the CDR3 gives the full variable domain: KAGVTQTPRYLIKTRGQQVTLSCSPISGHRSVSWYQQTPGQGLQFLFEYFSETQRNKGNFPGRFSGRQFSNSRSEMNVSTLELGDSALYLCASSWQAPGDEQYFGPGTRLTVT.

The chain is built from TRBV3-1 and TRBJ2-1; TRBD2 matches at 10 bases. The J call may be incorrect, as the DNA end agrees better with TRBJ2-7. Looked up from germline, CDR1 is LGHDT and CDR2 is YNNKEL (reference sequence). This CDR3 comprises 16 residues. CDR3 sequence reads: CASSQELAGGYNEQYF. CDR3 in DNA: TGTGCCAGCAGCCAAGAATTAGCGGGAGGTTATAATGAGCAGTACTTC.

This clonotype was counted a single time. A read error may explain this, as a much larger clone is one base away. This rearrangement joins TRBV20-1 to TRBJ2-4, with 7 bases aligning to TRBD1. V trimming: 5 bases; J trimming: 9 bases; junction bases outside the gene matches: 10. The germline V gene encodes CDR1 DFQATT and CDR2 SNEGSKA (reference sequence). There are 13 residues in the CDR3. Written as DNA, the CDR3 is TGCAGTGCTTCTCCAGGGGGTCAAGGCATTCAGTACTTC. This gives the protein CSASPGGQGIQYF.

This chain connects TRBV6-1 to TRBJ2-7, with no clear D. Trimming cost V 6 bases and J 4 bases, with 7 bases left between them. Germline CDR1 MNHNS, CDR2 SASEGT. The CDR3 extends over 11 amino acids. Here the CDR3 reads CASRTQYEQYF. The CDR3 DNA sequence: TGTGCCAGCAGGACACAATACGAGCAGTACTTC.

In this sample, this clonotype turned up a few times. Possible read error: a much larger clone is one base away. The gene calls are TRBV12-3 or TRBV12-4 and TRBJ2-7; 7 bases agree with TRBD2. This CDR3 comprises 15 residues. Trimming cost V 6 bases and J 7 bases; bases outside gene matches: 15. The CDR3, as DNA: TGTGCCAGCAGGACCGGGACTACCACGTACAATGAGCAGTACTTC. Amino acid sequence: CASRTGTTTYNEQYF.

This clonotype was counted many times. The chain combines TRBV2 with TRBJ2-6; D is undetermined. CDR1 is SNHLY and CDR2 is FYNNEI in the germline V gene. Trimming pared 4 bases from V and 4 bases from J, leaving 11 bases between. The CDR3 has 15 residues. The CDR3 DNA is TGTGCCAGCAGTGGGGTCCGGTCCGGGGCCAACGTCCTGACTTTC. This translates into CASSGVRSGANVLTF.